This TCR beta chain was documented in a study of T cells in tumors after PD-1 blockade. Turning to the study itself: Some patients also took daily vismodegib 150 mg during anti-PD-1 treatment. Blood samples averaged roughly 110,000 templates (range about 22,000-280,000) and approximately 35,000 unique clonotypes.

Produced via immunoSEQ multiplex PCR; TCRdb's table is partial and in-frame only. The sample lists 14,000 to 15,000 clones, more than 65% seen once, with more than 20% in the top ten. The CDR3 runs 14 residues. Germline CDR1 and CDR2: SEHNR and FQNEAQ (reference sequence). V was pared by 0 bases and J by 10 bases, with 10 bases between. The J gene is TRBJ1-6, the V gene TRBV7-9, with D tentatively TRBD1 (5 bases). Sequenced here: PBMCs, sampled after anti-PD-1 treatment. The source is a human donor with basal cell carcinoma. This CDR3 reads CASSLAQGGSPLHF. CDR3 nucleotides: TGTGCCAGCAGCTTAGCTCAGGGAGGATCACCCCTCCACTTT.